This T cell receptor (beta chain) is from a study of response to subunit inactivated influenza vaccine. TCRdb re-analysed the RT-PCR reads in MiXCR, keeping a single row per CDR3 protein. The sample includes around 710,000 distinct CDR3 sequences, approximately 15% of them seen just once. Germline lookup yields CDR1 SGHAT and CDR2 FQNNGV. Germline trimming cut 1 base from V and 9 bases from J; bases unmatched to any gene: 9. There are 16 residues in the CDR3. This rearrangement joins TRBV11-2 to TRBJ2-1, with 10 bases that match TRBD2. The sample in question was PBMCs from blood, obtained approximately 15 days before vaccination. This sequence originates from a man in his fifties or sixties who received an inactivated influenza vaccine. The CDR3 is CASSLATYLAGVEQFF. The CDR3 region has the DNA TGTGCCAGCAGCTTAGCTACATATCTAGCGGGGGTTGAGCAGTTCTTC.